These 14 T cell receptor beta chains were sequenced from one sample in a study of cytomegalovirus exposure and HLA in healthy donors. PCR primers comprised 60 Vbeta and 13 Jbeta primers. Clones were sequenced by immunoSEQ multiplex PCR, and TCRdb holds only the in-frame ones, with some missing. The table lists a few hundred thousand clones, 81% of them singletons. Sequencing used PBMCs. These receptors all come from a woman between 55 and 75 years old in good health and CMV-seropositive.

Only a few counts were recorded for this clone. The rearrangement links TRBV29-1 to TRBJ2-7; perhaps TRBD2 as D (5 bases). Germline lookup yields CDR1 SQVTM and CDR2 ANQGSEA. Trimming shortened V by 4 bases and J by 6 bases, and 13 bases separated the two germline ends. This CDR3 region has 12 residues. CDR3 region: CSVGLERGEQYF. Here the CDR3 DNA reads TGCAGCGTTGGGTTGGAACGGGGCGAGCAGTACTTC.

The rearrangement joins TRBV5-5 to TRBJ1-1; TRBD1 aligns across 9 bases. The CDR3 runs to 16 residues. The V gene's germline CDR1 is SGHKS and CDR2 YYEKEE (reference sequence). The trim removed 4 bases at V and 4 bases at J, leaving 11 bases unmatched. The CDR3 sequence is CASSTPGQGSPTEAFF. CDR3 nucleotides: TGTGCCAGCAGCACCCCGGGACAGGGTAGCCCCACTGAAGCTTTCTTT.

V is TRBV27 and J is TRBJ1-1, with TRBD1 matching over 8 bases. V was pared by 6 bases and J by 0 bases, with 3 bases of the junction left unmatched. Germline loops: CDR1 MNHEY, CDR2 SMNVEV (reference sequence). The CDR3 covers 14 residues. The chain's CDR3 is CASRRQGLNTEAFF. The CDR3 DNA is TGTGCCAGCAGGAGACAGGGGCTGAACACTGAAGCTTTCTTT.

In its sample, this clone was seen a few times. The chain has TRBV12-5 and TRBJ2-1; 7 bases fit TRBD2. V trimming: 0 bases; J trimming: 8 bases; junction bases outside the gene matches: 19. The CDR3 totals 19 residues. Looked up from germline, CDR1 is LGHNT and CDR2 is FRNRAP. CDR3 DNA: TGTGCTAGTGGTTTGGTACTGGCCGCTGCGTGGCGGGAGCTTGATGAGCAGTTCTTC. This sequence encodes CASGLVLAAAWRELDEQFF. Based on the CDR3 plus reference TRBV12-5 and TRBJ2-1, the full variable domain is DARVTQTPRHKVTEMGQEVTMRCQPILGHNTVFWYRQTMMQGLELLAYFRNRAPLDDSGMPKDRFSAEMPDATLATLKIQPSEPRDSAVYFCASGLVLAAAWRELDEQFFGPGTRLTVL.

This chain joins TRBV18 and TRBJ2-5; TRBD2 might be the D (5 bases). V lost 7 bases to trimming and J lost 4 bases, with 16 bases between them. Germline V gene data show CDR1 as KGHSH and CDR2 as LQKENI. CDR3 length: 14 residues. The DNA for the CDR3 is TGTGCCAGCTTTCCCTCCCCGGGATCAGAGACCCAGTACTTC. This sequence encodes CASFPSPGSETQYF.

The chain joins TRBV18 to TRBJ2-7; 11 bases are shared with TRBD2. The CDR3 contains 17 residues. Trimming at V came to 3 bases and at J to 3 bases, leaving 10 bases not matched to a gene. Germline CDR1 reads KGHSH; CDR2 reads LQKENI. CDR3 residues: CASSPREGTSGIYEQYF. CDR3 bases: TGTGCCAGCTCACCGAGAGAAGGGACTAGCGGAATCTACGAGCAGTACTTC.

The chain recombines TRBV7-2 with TRBJ2-2; D is perhaps TRBD1 (8 bases). Trimming left V 5 bases short and J 6 bases short, with 16 bases between. CDR1 is SGHTA, CDR2 FQGNSA, per germline. The length of the CDR3 is 15 residues. CDR3 in DNA: TGTGCCAGCAGCCAGGGGGCGGGAGCCCCCGGGGAGCTGTTTTTT. This sequence encodes CASSQGAGAPGELFF.

As for this clone: Other DNA sequences in this sample translate to the same CDR3. The chain combines TRBV5-4 with TRBJ1-2; weak D call: TRBD1 (5 bases). V was shortened by 5 bases and J by 5 bases, with 13 bases between the two germline ends. The length of the CDR3 is 13 residues. The germline V gene encodes CDR1 SGHNT and CDR2 YYREEE (reference sequence). DNA of the CDR3: TGTGCCAGCAGGCGCTTGGGGGGTTATGGCTACACCTTC. Residues: CASRRLGGYGYTF.

This sequence joins TRBV6-5 and TRBJ2-7, with 14 bases aligning to TRBD2. The ends lost 4 bases at V and 5 bases at J; junction bases unmatched: 4. The length of the CDR3 is 15 residues. The germline CDR1 and CDR2 sequences are MNHEY and SVGAGI. This CDR3 is CASSSPGLAGDEQYF. CDR3 sequence (DNA): TGTGCCAGCAGTTCGCCGGGACTAGCGGGAGACGAGCAGTACTTC.

The genes are TRBV11-2 and TRBJ2-7; TRBD2 is a possible D gene (6 bases). This CDR3 has 15 residues. Germline lookup yields CDR1 SGHAT and CDR2 FQNNGV. The ends were cut back, 6 bases at V and 3 bases at J, with 18 bases in the middle. In nucleotides, the CDR3 is TGTGCCAGCAGTTTCGGCCGGGACTCAATCTACGAGCAGTACTTC. Protein: CASSFGRDSIYEQYF. The full variable domain, with the rest looked up from reference TRBV11-2 and TRBJ2-7, is EAGVAQSPRYKIIEKRQSVAFWCNPISGHATLYWYQQILGQGPKLLIQFQNNGVVDDSQLPKDRFSAERLKGVDSTLKIQPAKLEDSAVYLCASSFGRDSIYEQYFGPGTRLTVT.

The chain is built from TRBV5-4 and TRBJ2-3; 7 nucleotides line up with TRBD2. V lost 2 bases, J lost 6 bases, and 6 bases stayed unmatched. CDR1 SGHNT and CDR2 YYREEE come from the germline V gene (reference sequence). CDR3 length: 14 residues. The CDR3 loop reads CASSLSLAADTQYF. The CDR3 nucleotides are TGTGCCAGCAGCTTATCGCTAGCGGCGGATACGCAGTATTTT.

The V call is TRBV18, the J call TRBJ2-3; 9 nucleotides line up with TRBD1. This CDR3 spans 15 amino acids. The junction had 5 bases not matched to a gene; V was cut back by 5 bases and J by 2 bases. Germline V lookup: CDR1 KGHSH, CDR2 LQKENI. The CDR3 region is CASSTDRGLTDTQYF. Here the CDR3 DNA reads TGTGCCAGCTCAACGGACAGGGGTCTCACAGATACGCAGTATTTT.

Of note for this clone: The junction departs from germline at one end; a sequencing error may be responsible. The chain employs TRBV7-9 and TRBJ2-7; no definite D call. Per germline, CDR1 SEHNR and CDR2 FQNEAQ (reference sequence). This CDR3 contains 12 residues. CDR3 sequence: CSSSPETYEQYF. In nucleotides, the CDR3 is TGTTCCAGCAGCCCCGAGACCTACGAGCAGTACTTC.

This clone occurred once. The chain uses TRBV28 and TRBJ2-2; TRBD2 agrees at 10 bases. V lost 5 bases and J lost 3; bases outside the gene matches: 6. Germline V gene sequence: CDR1 MDHEN, CDR2 SYDVKM. The CDR3 has 16 amino acids. Here the CDR3 DNA reads TGTGCCAGCAGTCCTCGGACTAGCGGCGACACCGGGGAGCTGTTTTTT. This gives the protein CASSPRTSGDTGELFF.